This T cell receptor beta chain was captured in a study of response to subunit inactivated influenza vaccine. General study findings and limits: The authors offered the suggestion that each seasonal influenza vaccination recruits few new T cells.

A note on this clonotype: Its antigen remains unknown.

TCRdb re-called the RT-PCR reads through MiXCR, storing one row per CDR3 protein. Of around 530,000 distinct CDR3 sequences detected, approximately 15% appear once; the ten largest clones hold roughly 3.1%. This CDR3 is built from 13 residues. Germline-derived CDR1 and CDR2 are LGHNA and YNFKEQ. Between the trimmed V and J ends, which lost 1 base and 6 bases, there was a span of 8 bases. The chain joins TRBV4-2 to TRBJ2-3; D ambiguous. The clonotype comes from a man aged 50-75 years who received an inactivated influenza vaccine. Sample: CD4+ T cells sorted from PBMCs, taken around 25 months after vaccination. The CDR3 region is CASSQGLEDTQYF. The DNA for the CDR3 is TGTGCCAGCAGCCAAGGCTTAGAGGATACGCAGTATTTT.